This note documents a single T cell receptor (beta chain) sequence. TCRdb reprocessed the RT-PCR reads with MiXCR, giving one entry per CDR3 protein. The repertoire holds roughly 620,000 distinct CDR3 sequences, approximately 11% seen once, with about 11% in the top ten. This record belongs to a study of response to subunit inactivated influenza vaccine. This CDR3 has 17 residues. CDR1 is LGHNA and CDR2 is YNFKEQ in the germline V gene. V was clipped by 3 bases and J by 5 bases, with 23 bases between them. Separately, the same data were catalogued under a study of T cells expressing NK-cell markers. That paper notes: Scientists made TCR beta cDNA using 5'RACE template switching with UMIs. Certain NKG2C+ T cell clones were expanded, and their HCMV specificity remained unclear.

The sequence derives from a middle-aged man who received an inactivated influenza vaccine. The sequencing used PBMCs from blood, collected on the day of vaccination. V and J are TRBV4-2 and TRBJ2-7; a weak D match, TRBD2 (7 bases). CDR3 in amino acids: CASSQQGGGLGVHEQYF. CDR3 coding DNA: TGTGCCAGCAGCCAGCAGGGAGGGGGGCTAGGGGTCCACGAGCAGTACTTC.